Listed below are T cell receptor beta chains from one sample, sequenced in a study of regulatory T cells in long-lasting Graves disease. TCRdb re-derived calls from the multiplex PCR reads in MiXCR, one entry per CDR3 protein. The sample records around 250,000 distinct CDR3 sequences, about 19% being singletons. The source material was peripheral blood mononuclear cells (PBMCs), sampled at new diagnosis, from a patient treated with antithyroid drugs. All receptors derive from a female donor with Graves disease. The conserved cysteine and the conserved F or W are not part of the CDR3 here.

ASSQESYTEAF,TRBJ1-1,TRBV4-3
GAREVPDTQY,TRBJ2-3,TRBV20-1
ASSDPLASGSYNEQF,TRBJ2-1,TRBV25-1
ASTAASGELSTDTQY,TRBJ2-3,TRBV2
ASSPATDEQF,TRBJ2-1,TRBV11-2
ASSYSTAPYEQY,TRBJ2-7,TRBV6-4
ASNPRKRTGVYEQY,TRBJ2-7,TRBV28
ATGSGQGIAGNTIY,TRBJ1-3,TRBV10-1
ASSIPGSGKTQY,TRBJ2-5,TRBV19
SARDRRSIAGRYNEQF,TRBJ2-1,TRBV20-1
AWSGTRNTEAF,TRBJ1-1,TRBV30
ASGYGGNTEAF,TRBJ1-1,TRBV7-2
ASRLQKSTDTQY,TRBJ2-3,TRBV3-1
ASRPLAAPYNEQF,TRBJ2-1,TRBV6-1
ASSLDGTGVTAF,TRBJ1-1,TRBV5-1
ASSLGGIQGYGYT,TRBJ1-2,TRBV5-5
ASSFTIRSGANVLT,TRBJ2-6,TRBV7-9
ASSLRLGEGYT,TRBJ1-2,TRBV9